The 27 T cell receptor beta chains given below trace back to one sample, sequenced in a study of STAT5B mutations in CD4+ large granular lymphocyte leukemia. Using immunoSEQ multiplex PCR, the repertoire was profiled, and TCRdb retains in-frame clones only, with some absent. Found here are approximately 32,000 clones, 70% to 85% of them singletons; the top ten hold roughly 2%. Sequencing input: CD4+ T cells from blood buffy coats. The receptor set was obtained from a human donor in good health.

The chain combines TRBV7-8 with TRBJ1-2; TRBD1 agrees at 7 bases. This CDR3 region has 17 residues. Germline V gene lookup returns CDR1 SGHVS and CDR2 FQNEAQ. After removal of 5 bases from V and 8 bases from J, the junction contained 20 bases not matched to a gene. In nucleotides, the CDR3 is TGTGCCAGCAGCAACAGCCCCCGGGGAGGGGGCCCTTGGGGCTACACCTTC. Translation: CASSNSPRGGGPWGYTF.

The chain recombines TRBV5-1 with TRBJ2-1; TRBD1 is a possible D gene (6 bases). The CDR3 spans 15 residues. Germline V CDR1 and CDR2: SGHRS, YFSETQ. The ends were cut back, 3 bases at V and 2 bases at J, with 12 bases in the middle. The CDR3 bases are TGCGCCAGCAGCTCCCAGGGGTCGCCCTACAATGAGCAGTTCTTC. Translating it yields CASSSQGSPYNEQFF.

J is TRBJ2-3 and V is TRBV7-8; 10 bases map to TRBD2. The germline gives CDR1 SGHVS, CDR2 FQNEAQ. J lost 1 base, V lost 5 bases, and 3 bases had no gene match. The CDR3 totals 15 residues. The CDR3 nucleotides are TGTGCCAGCAGCGTTGGACTAGCGGGCACAGATACGCAGTATTTT. Translated: CASSVGLAGTDTQYF.

This chain uses TRBV25-1 with TRBJ1-1; D might be TRBD1 (6 bases). Looked up from germline, CDR1 is MGHDK and CDR2 is SYGVNS. Trimming took 7 bases from V and 4 from J, leaving 19 bases between them. This CDR3 region has 15 residues. Here the CDR3 DNA reads TGTGCCAGCACCCACTTCTCCGGGGGGCCCACTGAAGCTTTCTTT. Amino acids: CASTHFSGGPTEAFF. Together with reference TRBV25-1 and TRBJ1-1, the CDR3 gives the full variable domain: EADIYQTPRYLVIGTGKKITLECSQTMGHDKMYWYQQDPGMELHLIHYSYGVNSTEKGDLSSESTVSRIRTEHFPLTLESARPSHTSQYLCASTHFSGGPTEAFFGQGTRLTVV.

V is TRBV6-5 and J is TRBJ1-1, with D uncertain. Looked up from germline, CDR1 is MNHEY and CDR2 is SVGAGI. The CDR3 covers 12 residues. V was trimmed by 5 bases and J by 5 bases, leaving 9 bases between them. The CDR3, as DNA: TGTGCCAGCAGTGGCGGGTTTACTGAAGCTTTCTTT. Protein sequence: CASSGGFTEAFF.

J is TRBJ2-2 and V is TRBV4-2; possibly TRBD2 for D (6 bases). The germline V gene encodes CDR1 LGHNA and CDR2 YNFKEQ. The CDR3 has 15 residues. The V and J ends lost 3 bases and 7 bases respectively, with 15 bases between them. The CDR3 nucleotides read TGTGCCAGCAGCCAGGGGCGGGACTTTTTCGGGGAGCTGTTTTTT. Encoded protein: CASSQGRDFFGELFF.

The J gene is TRBJ1-4, the V gene TRBV28; D is unclear. The germline gives CDR1 MDHEN, CDR2 SYDVKM. This CDR3 has 13 residues. V shed 7 bases and J shed 6 bases, with 12 bases lying between them. The DNA for the CDR3 is TGTGCCAGCAACCTCGGGGTACATGAAAAACTGTTTTTT. It translates to CASNLGVHEKLFF.

The chain joins TRBV5-1 to TRBJ2-3, with TRBD1 identical over 11 bases. With V trimmed by 0 bases and J by 3 bases, 0 bases remained unmatched. The CDR3 runs 15 residues. Germline values: CDR1 SGHRS, CDR2 YFSETQ. The CDR3 loop is CASSLGDRGTDTQYF. The CDR3 DNA sequence: TGCGCCAGCAGCTTGGGGGACAGGGGGACAGATACGCAGTATTTT. Supplemented by reference TRBV5-1 and TRBJ2-3, the full variable domain reads KAGVTQTPRYLIKTRGQQVTLSCSPISGHRSVSWYQQTPGQGLQFLFEYFSETQRNKGNFPGRFSGRQFSNSRSEMNVSTLELGDSALYLCASSLGDRGTDTQYFGPGTRLTVL.

The chain combines TRBV2 with TRBJ1-6, with a tentative D call TRBD1 (5 bases). Trimming left V 6 bases short and J 6 bases short, with 12 bases between. The CDR3 consists of 14 residues. Germline CDR1 reads SNHLY; CDR2 reads FYNNEI. The CDR3 reads CASRETERNSPLHF. Written as DNA, the CDR3 is TGTGCCAGCAGGGAGACAGAACGTAATTCACCCCTCCACTTT.

The V call is TRBV5-4, the J call TRBJ2-5, with TRBD2 identical over 8 bases. Trimming cost V 0 bases and J 5 bases; bases outside gene matches: 6. This CDR3 has 15 residues. CDR1 and CDR2 from the germline V gene are SGHNT and YYREEE (reference sequence). This CDR3 reads CASSLGAGATETQYF. CDR3 in DNA: TGTGCCAGCAGCTTGGGAGCGGGGGCCACGGAGACCCAGTACTTC.

This clone was seen a handful of times. The genes are TRBV4-1 and TRBJ2-5; D remains unclear. V was shortened by 1 base and J by 4 bases, with 16 bases between the two germline ends. The CDR3 is made up of 16 amino acids. The germline gives CDR1 MGHRA, CDR2 YSYEKL. CDR3 DNA: TGCGCCAGCAGCCAAGGCTTAGGGCCGGTGGGAGAGACCCAGTACTTC. Its translation is CASSQGLGPVGETQYF.

The rearrangement uses TRBV18 and TRBJ2-3; possibly TRBD1 or TRBD2 for D (6 bases each). V gave up 2 bases and J gave up 1 base, with 16 bases separating them. Germline CDR1 reads KGHSH; CDR2 reads LQKENI. This CDR3 comprises 17 residues. The CDR3 sequence is CASSPRGGRGRTDTQYF. Here the CDR3 DNA reads TGTGCCAGCTCACCAAGAGGGGGTCGGGGGCGCACAGATACGCAGTATTTT.

The chain employs TRBV10-3 and TRBJ1-3; no definite D call. Trimming cost V 2 bases and J 2 bases, with 10 bases left between them. Germline values: CDR1 ENHRY, CDR2 SYGVKD. The CDR3 runs 15 residues. In nucleotides, the CDR3 is TGTGCCATCAGTGAGGGTCGAGTTACTGGAAACACCATATATTTT. Protein sequence: CAISEGRVTGNTIYF.

The gene calls are TRBV6-1 and TRBJ2-7, with 7 bases that match TRBD1. Trimming removed 4 bases from V and 7 bases from J; junction bases left unmatched: 10. Per germline, CDR1 MNHNS and CDR2 SASEGT. The CDR3 length is 14 residues. The CDR3 DNA is TGTGCCAGCAGTGTCGGGACAGAGATTTGGGAGCAGTACTTC. Protein: CASSVGTEIWEQYF.

This chain joins TRBV6-5 and TRBJ1-2; D might be TRBD1 (6 bases). The germline V gene has CDR1 MNHEY and CDR2 SVGAGI. The CDR3 sequence is 14 residues long. Trimming removed 6 bases at V and 6 bases at J, with 17 bases between. CDR3 coding DNA: TGTGCCAGCAGAACAACAGGGTCCGGCCATGGCTACACCTTC. This encodes CASRTTGSGHGYTF.

This sequence joins TRBV5-1 and TRBJ2-2; TRBD2 aligns across 9 bases. The ends lost 5 bases at V and 4 bases at J; junction bases unmatched: 3. This CDR3 spans 14 amino acids. Germline V lookup: CDR1 SGHRS, CDR2 YFSETQ. The CDR3 here is CASSPTSGTGELFF. The CDR3 DNA sequence: TGCGCCAGCAGTCCGACTAGCGGCACCGGGGAGCTGTTTTTT.

This clone was found a few times. The genes are TRBV16 and TRBJ1-4; D is perhaps TRBD1 (5 bases). Germline CDR1 and CDR2: KGHSY and FQNENV. The CDR3 consists of 13 residues. Trimming shortened V by 7 bases and J by 5 bases, and 11 bases separated the two germline ends. CDR3: CASTQGVNEKLFF. DNA of the CDR3: TGTGCCAGCACCCAGGGTGTCAATGAAAAACTGTTTTTT.

This chain joins TRBV5-4 and TRBJ1-2, with a possible D match to TRBD1 (5 bases). The CDR3 has 15 residues. Germline V CDR1 and CDR2: SGHNT, YYREEE (reference sequence). The V gene lost 4 bases and the J gene lost 1 base, with 14 bases spanning the gap. In DNA form, the CDR3 reads TGTGCCAGCAGCCCCCCGCAGGGACTTAACTATGGCTACACCTTC. This translates into CASSPPQGLNYGYTF.

V is TRBV4-3 and J is TRBJ2-5; 9 bases fit TRBD2. Germline V lookup: CDR1 LGHNA, CDR2 YSLEER. The trim removed 1 base at V and 1 base at J, leaving 1 base unmatched. There are 15 residues in the CDR3. In DNA form, the CDR3 reads TGCGCCAGCAGCCAAGGCGGGGGGGCCCAAGAGACCCAGTACTTC. Translated, it gives CASSQGGGAQETQYF.

The genes are TRBV18 and TRBJ1-1; 8 bases are a match to TRBD1. The germline gives CDR1 KGHSH, CDR2 LQKENI. Unmatched junction bases numbered 7, after V lost 4 bases and J lost 0 bases. The CDR3 has 16 residues. The CDR3 sequence: CASSLGQGRMNTEAFF. In DNA form, the CDR3 reads TGTGCCAGCTCACTAGGACAGGGTAGAATGAACACTGAAGCTTTCTTT.

V is TRBV6-5 and J is TRBJ1-2, with a tentative D call TRBD1 (5 bases). CDR3 size: 15 residues. Trimming left V 6 bases short and J 4 bases short, with 18 bases between. Germline CDR1 MNHEY, CDR2 SVGAGI. Here the CDR3 reads CASRSAPGGGYGYTF. For the CDR3, the DNA is TGTGCCAGCAGATCTGCCCCGGGGGGAGGCTATGGCTACACCTTC.

The genes are TRBV29-1 and TRBJ1-3; D is unresolved. V lost 7 bases and J 1 base, leaving 5 bases between the germline ends. The CDR3 sequence is 11 residues long. Germline CDR1 SQVTM, CDR2 ANQGSEA. CDR3 region: CSGGSGNTIYF. CDR3 in DNA: TGCAGCGGAGGGTCTGGAAACACCATATATTTT.

The chain carries TRBV5-1 and TRBJ2-1, with D hard to call. V lost 1 base, J lost 4 bases, and 0 bases lay in between. CDR3 length: 11 residues. Germline assignment: CDR1 SGHRS and CDR2 YFSETQ. For the CDR3, the DNA is TGCGCCAGCAGCTTGTACAATGAGCAGTTCTTC. It yields the protein CASSLYNEQFF. The whole variable domain, filled in from reference TRBV5-1 and TRBJ2-1, reads KAGVTQTPRYLIKTRGQQVTLSCSPISGHRSVSWYQQTPGQGLQFLFEYFSETQRNKGNFPGRFSGRQFSNSRSEMNVSTLELGDSALYLCASSLYNEQFFGPGTRLTVL.

The V call is TRBV5-1, the J call TRBJ1-1; 7 bases agree with TRBD1. CDR1 is SGHRS, CDR2 YFSETQ, per germline. V dropped 4 bases and J dropped 5; count of bases not matched to a gene: 8. The CDR3 totals 14 residues. CDR3 bases: TGCGCCAGCAGCGGGACGACAGGGAGAACTGAAGCTTTCTTT. The encoded protein is CASSGTTGRTEAFF.

The chain has TRBV5-5 and TRBJ2-6, with D perhaps TRBD1 (5 bases). CDR3 size: 17 residues. Germline CDR1 and CDR2: SGHKS and YYEKEE (reference sequence). The germline V and J ends were trimmed by 4 bases and 4 bases, with 18 bases remaining between them. The CDR3 is CASSRSLQGSGANVLTF. CDR3 bases: TGTGCCAGCAGCCGCAGCCTCCAGGGTTCAGGGGCCAACGTCCTGACTTTC.

The chain employs TRBV5-1 and TRBJ2-3; D ambiguous. V dropped 0 bases and J dropped 0 bases, with 8 bases sitting between them. Per germline, CDR1 SGHRS and CDR2 YFSETQ. The CDR3 sequence is 15 residues long. DNA for the CDR3: TGCGCCAGCAGCTTGGGAGTTAGTAGCACAGATACGCAGTATTTT. Its protein product is CASSLGVSSTDTQYF.

This chain links TRBV6-5 with TRBJ2-2; D gene uncertain. This CDR3 has 12 amino acids. Trimming removed 2 bases at V and 3 bases at J, with 1 base between. In germline, CDR1 is MNHEY, CDR2 SVGAGI. The DNA of the CDR3 is TGTGCCAGCAGTTACGACACCGGGGAGCTGTTTTTT. This gives the protein CASSYDTGELFF.